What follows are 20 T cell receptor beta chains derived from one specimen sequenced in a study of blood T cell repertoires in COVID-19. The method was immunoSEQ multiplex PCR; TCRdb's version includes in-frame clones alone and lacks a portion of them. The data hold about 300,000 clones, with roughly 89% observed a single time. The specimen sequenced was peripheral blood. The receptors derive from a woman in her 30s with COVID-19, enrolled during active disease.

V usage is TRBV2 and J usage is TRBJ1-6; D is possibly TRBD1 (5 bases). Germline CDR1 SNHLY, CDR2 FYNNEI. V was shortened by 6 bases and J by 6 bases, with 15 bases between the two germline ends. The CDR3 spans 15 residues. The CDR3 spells CASRSRGDGNSPLHF. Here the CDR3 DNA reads TGTGCCAGCAGATCGCGGGGGGACGGTAATTCACCCCTCCACTTT.

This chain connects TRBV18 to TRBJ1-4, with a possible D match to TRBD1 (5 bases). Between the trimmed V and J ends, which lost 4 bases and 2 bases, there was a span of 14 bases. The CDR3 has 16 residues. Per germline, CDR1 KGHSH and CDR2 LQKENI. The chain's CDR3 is CASSRMQGLTNEKLFF. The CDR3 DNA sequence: TGTGCCAGCTCACGAATGCAGGGTTTGACTAATGAAAAACTGTTTTTT.

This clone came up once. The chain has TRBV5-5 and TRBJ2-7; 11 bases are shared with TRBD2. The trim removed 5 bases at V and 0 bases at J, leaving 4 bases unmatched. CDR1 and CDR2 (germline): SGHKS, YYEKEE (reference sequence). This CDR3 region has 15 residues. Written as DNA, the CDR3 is TGTGCCAGCAGTGGGGGACTAGCGGACTCCTACGAGCAGTACTTC. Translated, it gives CASSGGLADSYEQYF.

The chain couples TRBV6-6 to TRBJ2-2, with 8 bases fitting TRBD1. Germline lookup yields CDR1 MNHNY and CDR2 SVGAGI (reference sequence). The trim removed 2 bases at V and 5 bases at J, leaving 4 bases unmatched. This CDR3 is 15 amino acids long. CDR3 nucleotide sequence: TGTGCCAGCAGTTACCGGGACAGGAGAACCGGGGAGCTGTTTTTT. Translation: CASSYRDRRTGELFF.

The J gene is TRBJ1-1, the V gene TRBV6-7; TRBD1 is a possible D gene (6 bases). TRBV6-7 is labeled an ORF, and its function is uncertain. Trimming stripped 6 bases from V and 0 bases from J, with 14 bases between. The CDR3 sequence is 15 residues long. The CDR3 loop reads CASSDPGHLNTEAFF. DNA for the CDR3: TGTGCCAGCAGCGACCCGGGACACCTGAACACTGAAGCTTTCTTT.

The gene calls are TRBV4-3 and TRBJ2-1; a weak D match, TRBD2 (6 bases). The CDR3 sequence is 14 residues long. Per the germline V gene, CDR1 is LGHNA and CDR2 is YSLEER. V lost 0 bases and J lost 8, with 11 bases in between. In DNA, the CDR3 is TGCGCCAGCAGCCAAGATCCCGGGGACTATGAGCAGTTCTTC. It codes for CASSQDPGDYEQFF.

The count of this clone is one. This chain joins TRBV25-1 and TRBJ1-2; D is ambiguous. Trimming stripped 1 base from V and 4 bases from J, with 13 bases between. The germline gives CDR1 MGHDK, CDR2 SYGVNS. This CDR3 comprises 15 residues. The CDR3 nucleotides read TGTGCCAGCAGTGAATTTGGAGCGAAGCCCTATGGCTACACCTTC. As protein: CASSEFGAKPYGYTF.

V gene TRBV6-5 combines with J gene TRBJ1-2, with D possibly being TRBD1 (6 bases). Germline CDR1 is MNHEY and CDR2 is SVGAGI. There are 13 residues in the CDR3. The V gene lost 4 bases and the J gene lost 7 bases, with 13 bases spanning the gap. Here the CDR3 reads CASSWQGLSGYTF. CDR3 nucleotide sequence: TGTGCCAGCAGTTGGCAGGGGCTCTCTGGCTACACCTTC.

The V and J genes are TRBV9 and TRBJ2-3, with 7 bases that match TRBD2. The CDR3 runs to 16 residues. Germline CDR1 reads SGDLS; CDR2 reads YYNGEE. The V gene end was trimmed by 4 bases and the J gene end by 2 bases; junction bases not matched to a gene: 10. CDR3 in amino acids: CASSPWASGNTDTQYF. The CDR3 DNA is TGTGCCAGCAGCCCATGGGCTAGCGGAAACACAGATACGCAGTATTTT.

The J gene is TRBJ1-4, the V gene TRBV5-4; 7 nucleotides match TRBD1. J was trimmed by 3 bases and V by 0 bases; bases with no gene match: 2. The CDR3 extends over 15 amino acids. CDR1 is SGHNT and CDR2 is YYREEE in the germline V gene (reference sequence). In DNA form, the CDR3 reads TGTGCCAGCAGCTTGGGCCAGGGGGCTAATGAAAAACTGTTTTTT. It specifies CASSLGQGANEKLFF.

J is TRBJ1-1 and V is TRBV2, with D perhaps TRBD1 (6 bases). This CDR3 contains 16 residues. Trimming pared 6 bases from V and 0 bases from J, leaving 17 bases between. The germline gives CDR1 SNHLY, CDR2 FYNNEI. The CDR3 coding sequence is TGTGCCAGCAGCTATGCAGGGGCCGCTATGAACACTGAAGCTTTCTTT. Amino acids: CASSYAGAAMNTEAFF.

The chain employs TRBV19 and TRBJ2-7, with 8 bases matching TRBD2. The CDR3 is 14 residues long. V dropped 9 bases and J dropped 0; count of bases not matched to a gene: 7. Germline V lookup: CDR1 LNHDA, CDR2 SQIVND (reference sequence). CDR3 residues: CASRERGPSYEQYF. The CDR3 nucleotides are TGTGCCAGCAGGGAGCGGGGGCCCTCCTACGAGCAGTACTTC.

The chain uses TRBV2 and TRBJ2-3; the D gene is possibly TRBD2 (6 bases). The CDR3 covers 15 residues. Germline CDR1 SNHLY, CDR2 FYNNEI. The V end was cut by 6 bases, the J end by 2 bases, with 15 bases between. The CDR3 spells CASSGSGRITDTQYF. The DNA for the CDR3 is TGTGCCAGCAGCGGGAGCGGGCGAATCACAGATACGCAGTATTTT.

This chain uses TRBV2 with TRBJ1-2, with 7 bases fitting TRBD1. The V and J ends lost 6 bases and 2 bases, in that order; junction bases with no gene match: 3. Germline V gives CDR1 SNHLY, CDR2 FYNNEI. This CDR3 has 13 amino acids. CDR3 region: CASSPQGNYGYTF. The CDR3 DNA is TGTGCCAGCAGCCCACAGGGGAACTATGGCTACACCTTC.

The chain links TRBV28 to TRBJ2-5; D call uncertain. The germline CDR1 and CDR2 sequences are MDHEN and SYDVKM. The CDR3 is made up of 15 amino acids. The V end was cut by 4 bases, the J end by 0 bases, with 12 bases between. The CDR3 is CASSWLRIHQETQYF. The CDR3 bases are TGTGCCAGCAGTTGGTTGCGGATACACCAAGAGACCCAGTACTTC.

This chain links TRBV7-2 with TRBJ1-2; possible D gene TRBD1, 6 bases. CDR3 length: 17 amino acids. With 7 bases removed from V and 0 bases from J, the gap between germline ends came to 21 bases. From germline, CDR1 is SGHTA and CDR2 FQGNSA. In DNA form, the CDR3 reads TGTGCCAGCATTTCTATCCAGCGGCAGGGGACTAACTATGGCTACACCTTC. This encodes CASISIQRQGTNYGYTF.

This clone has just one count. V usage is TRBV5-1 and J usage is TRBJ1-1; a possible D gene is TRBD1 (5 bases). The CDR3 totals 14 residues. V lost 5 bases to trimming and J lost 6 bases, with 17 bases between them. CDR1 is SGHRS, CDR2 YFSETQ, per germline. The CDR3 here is CASRLSDSSAEAFF. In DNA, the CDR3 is TGCGCCAGCAGACTTTCCGACAGCTCCGCTGAAGCTTTCTTT.

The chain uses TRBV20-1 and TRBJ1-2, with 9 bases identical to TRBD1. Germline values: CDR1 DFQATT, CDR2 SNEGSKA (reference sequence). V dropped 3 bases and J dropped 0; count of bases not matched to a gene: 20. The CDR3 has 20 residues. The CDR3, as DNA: TGCAGTGCTAGTGGTTTAATGGGACTGACAGGGGGACGACCTAACTATGGCTACACCTTC. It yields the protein CSASGLMGLTGGRPNYGYTF.

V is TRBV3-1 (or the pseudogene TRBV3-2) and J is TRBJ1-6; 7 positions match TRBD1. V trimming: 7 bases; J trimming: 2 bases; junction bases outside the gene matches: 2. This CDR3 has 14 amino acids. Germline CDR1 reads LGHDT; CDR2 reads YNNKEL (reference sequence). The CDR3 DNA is TGTGCCAGCAAGACAGGGACCTATAATTCACCCCTCCACTTT. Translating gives CASKTGTYNSPLHF.

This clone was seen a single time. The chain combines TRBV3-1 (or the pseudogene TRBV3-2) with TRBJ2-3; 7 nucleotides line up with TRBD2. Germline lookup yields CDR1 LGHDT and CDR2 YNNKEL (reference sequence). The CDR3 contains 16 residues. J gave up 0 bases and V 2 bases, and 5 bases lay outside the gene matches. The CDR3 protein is CASSQTERGSTDTQYF. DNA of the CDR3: TGTGCCAGCAGCCAAACAGAGCGGGGTAGCACAGATACGCAGTATTTT.